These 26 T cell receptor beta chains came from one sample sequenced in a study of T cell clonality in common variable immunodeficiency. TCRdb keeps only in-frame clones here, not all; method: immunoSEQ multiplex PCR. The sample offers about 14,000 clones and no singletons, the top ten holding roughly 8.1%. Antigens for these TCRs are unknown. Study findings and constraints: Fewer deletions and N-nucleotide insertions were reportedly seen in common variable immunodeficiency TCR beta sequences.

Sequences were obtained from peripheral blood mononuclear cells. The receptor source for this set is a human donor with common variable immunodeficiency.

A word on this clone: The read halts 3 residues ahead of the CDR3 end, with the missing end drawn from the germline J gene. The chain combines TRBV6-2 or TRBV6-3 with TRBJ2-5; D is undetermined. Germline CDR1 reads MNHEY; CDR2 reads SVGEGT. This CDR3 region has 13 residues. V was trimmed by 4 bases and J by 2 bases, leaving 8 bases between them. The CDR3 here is CASSLKLQETQYF. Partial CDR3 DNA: TGTGCCAGCAGTTTGAAACTACAAGAGACC.

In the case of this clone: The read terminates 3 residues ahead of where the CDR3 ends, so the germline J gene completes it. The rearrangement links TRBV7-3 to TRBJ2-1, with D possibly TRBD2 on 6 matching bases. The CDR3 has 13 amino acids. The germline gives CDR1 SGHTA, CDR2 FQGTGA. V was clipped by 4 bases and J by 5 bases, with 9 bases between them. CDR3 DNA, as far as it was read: TGTGCCAGCAGCTGGGGCGGGGACAATGAG. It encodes CASSWGGDNE. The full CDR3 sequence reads CASSWGGDNEQFF.

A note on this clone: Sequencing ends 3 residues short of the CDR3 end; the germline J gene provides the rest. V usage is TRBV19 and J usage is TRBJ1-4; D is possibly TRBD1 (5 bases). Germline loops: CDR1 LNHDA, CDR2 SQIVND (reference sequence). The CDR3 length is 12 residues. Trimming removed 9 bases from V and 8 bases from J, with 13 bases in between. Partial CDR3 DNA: TGTGCCAGGACATCGGGGGAGGAAAAA. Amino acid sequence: CARTSGEEK. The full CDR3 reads CARTSGEEKLFF.

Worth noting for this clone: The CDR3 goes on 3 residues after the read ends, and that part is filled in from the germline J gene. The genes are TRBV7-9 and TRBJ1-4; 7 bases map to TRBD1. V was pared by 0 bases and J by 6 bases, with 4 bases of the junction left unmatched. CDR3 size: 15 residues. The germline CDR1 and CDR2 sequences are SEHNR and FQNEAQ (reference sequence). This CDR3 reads CASSLARGGDEKLFF. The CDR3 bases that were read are TGTGCCAGCAGCTTAGCGCGAGGGGGCGATGAAAAA.

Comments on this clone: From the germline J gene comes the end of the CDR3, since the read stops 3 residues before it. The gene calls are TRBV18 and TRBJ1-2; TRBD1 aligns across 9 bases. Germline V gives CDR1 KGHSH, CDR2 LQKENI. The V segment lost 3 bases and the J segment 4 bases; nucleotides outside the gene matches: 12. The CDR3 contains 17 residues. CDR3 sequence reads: CASSPGQGIWEIYGYTF. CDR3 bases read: TGTGCCAGCTCACCCGGACAGGGGATTTGGGAAATCTATGGC.

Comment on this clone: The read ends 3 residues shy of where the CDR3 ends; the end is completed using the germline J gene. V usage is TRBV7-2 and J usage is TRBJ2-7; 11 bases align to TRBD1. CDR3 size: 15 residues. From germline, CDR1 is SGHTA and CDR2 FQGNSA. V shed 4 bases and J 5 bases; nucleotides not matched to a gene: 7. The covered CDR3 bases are TGTGCCAGCAGCTCACGGACAGGGGGCATAGACGAG. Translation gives CASSSRTGGIDE. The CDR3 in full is CASSSRTGGIDEQYF.

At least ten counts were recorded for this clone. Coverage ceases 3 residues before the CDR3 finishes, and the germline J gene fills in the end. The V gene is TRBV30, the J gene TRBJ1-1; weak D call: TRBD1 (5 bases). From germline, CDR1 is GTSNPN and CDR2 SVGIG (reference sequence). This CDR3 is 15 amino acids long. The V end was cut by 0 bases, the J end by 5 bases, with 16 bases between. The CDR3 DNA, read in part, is TGTGCCTGGAGTGTACGAGTAGGGGTGGGGACTGAA. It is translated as CAWSVRVGVGTE. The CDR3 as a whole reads CAWSVRVGVGTEAFF.

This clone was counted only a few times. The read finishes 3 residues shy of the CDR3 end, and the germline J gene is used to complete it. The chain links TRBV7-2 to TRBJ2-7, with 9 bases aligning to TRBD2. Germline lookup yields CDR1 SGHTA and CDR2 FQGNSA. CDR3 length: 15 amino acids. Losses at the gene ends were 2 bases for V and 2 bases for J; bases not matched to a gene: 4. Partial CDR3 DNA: TGTGCCAGCAGCTTACGACTAGCGGTCACCTACGAG. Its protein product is CASSLRLAVTYE. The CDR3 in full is CASSLRLAVTYEQYF.

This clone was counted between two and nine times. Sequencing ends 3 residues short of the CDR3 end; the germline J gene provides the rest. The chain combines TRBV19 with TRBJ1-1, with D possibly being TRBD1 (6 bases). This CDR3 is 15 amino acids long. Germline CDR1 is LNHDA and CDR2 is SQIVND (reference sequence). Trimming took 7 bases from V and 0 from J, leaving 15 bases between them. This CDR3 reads CASTLPGHLNTEAFF. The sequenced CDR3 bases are TGTGCCAGTACTCTTCCGGGACACCTGAACACTGAA.

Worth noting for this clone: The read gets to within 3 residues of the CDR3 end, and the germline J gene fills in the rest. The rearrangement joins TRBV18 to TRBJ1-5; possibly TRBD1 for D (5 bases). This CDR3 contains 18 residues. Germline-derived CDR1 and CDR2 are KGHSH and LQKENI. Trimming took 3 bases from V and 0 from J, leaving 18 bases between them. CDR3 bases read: TGTGCCAGCTCACCTAGTGTTTCAGGGCTCCATAGCAATCAGCCC. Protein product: CASSPSVSGLHSNQP. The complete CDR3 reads CASSPSVSGLHSNQPQHF.

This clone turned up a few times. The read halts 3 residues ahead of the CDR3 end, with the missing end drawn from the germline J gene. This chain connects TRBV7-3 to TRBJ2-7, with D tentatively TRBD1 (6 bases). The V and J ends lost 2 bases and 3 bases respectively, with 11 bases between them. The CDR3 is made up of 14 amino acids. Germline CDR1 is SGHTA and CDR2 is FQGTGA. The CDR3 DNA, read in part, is TGTGCCAGCAGCTTACTGGCAGGGGACTACGAG. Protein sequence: CASSLLAGDYE. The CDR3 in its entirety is CASSLLAGDYEQYF.

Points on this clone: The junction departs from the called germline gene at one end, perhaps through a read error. CDR3 sequence reads: CASSLASHGNQPQHF. Partial CDR3 DNA: TGTGCCAGCAGTTTAGCAAGCCATGGCAATCAGCCC. The V gene is TRBV7-8, the J gene TRBJ1-5, with no clear D. The read terminates 3 residues ahead of where the CDR3 ends, so the germline J gene completes it. The CDR3 runs 15 residues. Germline V lookup: CDR1 SGHVS, CDR2 FQNEAQ.

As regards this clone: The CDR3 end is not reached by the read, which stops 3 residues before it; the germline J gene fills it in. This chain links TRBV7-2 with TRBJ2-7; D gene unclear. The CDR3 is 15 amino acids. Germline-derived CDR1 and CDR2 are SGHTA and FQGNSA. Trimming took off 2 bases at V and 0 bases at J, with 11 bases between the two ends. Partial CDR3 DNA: TGTGCCAGCAGCTTATGGGCGACGAGCTCCTACGAG. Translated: CASSLWATSSYE. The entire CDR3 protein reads CASSLWATSSYEQYF.

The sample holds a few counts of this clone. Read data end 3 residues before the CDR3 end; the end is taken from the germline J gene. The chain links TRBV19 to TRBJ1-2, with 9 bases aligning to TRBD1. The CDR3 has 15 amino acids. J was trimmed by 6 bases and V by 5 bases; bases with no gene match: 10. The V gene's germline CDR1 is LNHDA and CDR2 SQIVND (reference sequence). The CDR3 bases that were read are TGTGCCAGTAGTGGAGGGGACAGGGTTGTCCATGGC. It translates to CASSGGDRVVHG. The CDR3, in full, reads CASSGGDRVVHGYTF.

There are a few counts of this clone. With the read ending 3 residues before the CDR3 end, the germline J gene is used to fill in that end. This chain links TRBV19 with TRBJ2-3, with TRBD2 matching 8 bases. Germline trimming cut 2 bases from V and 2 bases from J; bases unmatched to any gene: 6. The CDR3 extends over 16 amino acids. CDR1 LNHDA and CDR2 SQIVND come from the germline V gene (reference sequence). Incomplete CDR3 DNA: TGTGCCAGTAGTATACGGGGGGGCAAAATCACAGATACG. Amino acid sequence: CASSIRGGKITDT. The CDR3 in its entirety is CASSIRGGKITDTQYF.

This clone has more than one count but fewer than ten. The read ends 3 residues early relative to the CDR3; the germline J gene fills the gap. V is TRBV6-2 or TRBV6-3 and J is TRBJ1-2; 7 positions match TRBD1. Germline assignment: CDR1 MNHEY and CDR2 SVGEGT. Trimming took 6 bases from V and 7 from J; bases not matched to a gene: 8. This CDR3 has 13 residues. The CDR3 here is CASSPDRVGGYTF. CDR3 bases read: TGTGCCAGCAGCCCCGACAGGGTAGGTGGC.

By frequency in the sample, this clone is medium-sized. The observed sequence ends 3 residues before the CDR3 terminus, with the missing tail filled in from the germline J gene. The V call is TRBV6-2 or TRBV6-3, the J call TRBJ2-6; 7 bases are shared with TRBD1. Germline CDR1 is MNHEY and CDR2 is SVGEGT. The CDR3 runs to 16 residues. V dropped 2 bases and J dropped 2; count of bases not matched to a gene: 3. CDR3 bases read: TGTGCCAGCAGTTACCCAGACAGGGCTGGGGCCAACGTC. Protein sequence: CASSYPDRAGANV. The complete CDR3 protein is CASSYPDRAGANVLTF.

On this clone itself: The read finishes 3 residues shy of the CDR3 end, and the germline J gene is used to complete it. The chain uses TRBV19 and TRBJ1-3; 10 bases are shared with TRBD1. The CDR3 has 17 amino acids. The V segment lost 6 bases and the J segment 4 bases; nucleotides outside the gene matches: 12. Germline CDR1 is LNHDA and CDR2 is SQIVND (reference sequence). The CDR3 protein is CASRPPGQGTRGNTIYF. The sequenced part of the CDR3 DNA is TGTGCCAGTAGACCCCCGGGACAGGGGACGAGGGGAAACACC.

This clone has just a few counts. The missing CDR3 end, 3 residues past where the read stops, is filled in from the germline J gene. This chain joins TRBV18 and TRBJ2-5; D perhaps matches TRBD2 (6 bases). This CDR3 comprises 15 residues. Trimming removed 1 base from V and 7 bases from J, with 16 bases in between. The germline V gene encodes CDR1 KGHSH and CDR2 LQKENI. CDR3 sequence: CASSPRGGVEGTQYF. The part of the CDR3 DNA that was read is TGTGCCAGCTCACCACGAGGTGGTGTGGAGGGGACC. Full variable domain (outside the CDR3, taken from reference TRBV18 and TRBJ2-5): NAGVMQNPRHLVRRRGQEARLRCSPMKGHSHVYWYRQLPEEGLKFMVYLQKENIIDESGMPKERFSAEFPKEGPSILRIQQVVRGDSAAYFCASSPRGGVEGTQYFGPGTRLLVL.

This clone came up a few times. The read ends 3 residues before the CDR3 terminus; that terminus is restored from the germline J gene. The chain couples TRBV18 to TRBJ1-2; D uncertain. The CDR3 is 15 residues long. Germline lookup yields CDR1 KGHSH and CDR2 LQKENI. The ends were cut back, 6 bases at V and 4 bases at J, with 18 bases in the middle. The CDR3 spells CASSAAVGSAYGYTF. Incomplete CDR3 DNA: TGTGCCAGCTCCGCAGCGGTCGGGAGCGCCTATGGC.

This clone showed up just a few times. The CDR3 loop reads CASSPIGGGETDTQYF. The DNA read from the CDR3 is TGTGCCAGCTCACCAATCGGCGGGGGAGAAACAGATACG. The chain combines TRBV18 with TRBJ2-3; 7 positions agree with TRBD2. Read data end 3 residues before the CDR3 end; the end is taken from the germline J gene. CDR3 length equals 16 residues. From germline, CDR1 is KGHSH and CDR2 LQKENI. Unmatched junction bases numbered 8, after V lost 2 bases and J lost 3 bases.

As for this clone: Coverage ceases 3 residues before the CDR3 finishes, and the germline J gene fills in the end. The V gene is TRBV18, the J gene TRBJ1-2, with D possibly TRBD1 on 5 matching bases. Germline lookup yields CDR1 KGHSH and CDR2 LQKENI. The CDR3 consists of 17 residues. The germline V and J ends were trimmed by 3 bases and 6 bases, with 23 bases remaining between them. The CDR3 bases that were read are TGTGCCAGCTCACCTGGCACTGACCCGACATTAGGGGATGGC. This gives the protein CASSPGTDPTLGDG. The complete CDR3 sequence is CASSPGTDPTLGDGYTF.

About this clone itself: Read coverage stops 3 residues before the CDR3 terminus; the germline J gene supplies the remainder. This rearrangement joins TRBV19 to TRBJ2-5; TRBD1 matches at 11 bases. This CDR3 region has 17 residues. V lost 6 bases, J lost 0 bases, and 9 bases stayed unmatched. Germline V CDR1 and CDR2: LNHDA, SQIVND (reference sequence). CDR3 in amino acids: CASRRTGGQGYQETQYF. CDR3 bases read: TGTGCCAGTAGAAGGACAGGGGGCCAGGGGTACCAAGAGACC.

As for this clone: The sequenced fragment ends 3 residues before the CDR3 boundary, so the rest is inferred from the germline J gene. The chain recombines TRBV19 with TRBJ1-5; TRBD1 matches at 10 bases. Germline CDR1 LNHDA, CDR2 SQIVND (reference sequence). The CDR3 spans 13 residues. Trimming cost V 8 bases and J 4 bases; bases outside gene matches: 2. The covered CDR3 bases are TGTGCCAGTGGACAGGGGGGGAATCAGCCC. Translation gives CASGQGGNQP. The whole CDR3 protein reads CASGQGGNQPQHF.

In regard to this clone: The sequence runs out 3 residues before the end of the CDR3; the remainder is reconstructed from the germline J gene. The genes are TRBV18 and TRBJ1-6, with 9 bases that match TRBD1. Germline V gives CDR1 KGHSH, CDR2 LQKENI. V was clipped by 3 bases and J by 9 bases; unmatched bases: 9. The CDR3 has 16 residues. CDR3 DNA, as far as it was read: TGTGCCAGCTCACCCAGCTCCGGGACAGGGACTTCACCC. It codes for CASSPSSGTGTSP. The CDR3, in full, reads CASSPSSGTGTSPLHF.

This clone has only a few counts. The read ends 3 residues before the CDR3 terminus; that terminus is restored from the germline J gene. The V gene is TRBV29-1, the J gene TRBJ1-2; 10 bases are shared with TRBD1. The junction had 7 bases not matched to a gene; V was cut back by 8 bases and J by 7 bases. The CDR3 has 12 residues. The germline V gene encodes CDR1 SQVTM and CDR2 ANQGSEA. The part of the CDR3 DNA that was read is TGCAGCCACCAGACAGGGGGCTCTGGC. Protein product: CSHQTGGSG. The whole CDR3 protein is CSHQTGGSGYTF.